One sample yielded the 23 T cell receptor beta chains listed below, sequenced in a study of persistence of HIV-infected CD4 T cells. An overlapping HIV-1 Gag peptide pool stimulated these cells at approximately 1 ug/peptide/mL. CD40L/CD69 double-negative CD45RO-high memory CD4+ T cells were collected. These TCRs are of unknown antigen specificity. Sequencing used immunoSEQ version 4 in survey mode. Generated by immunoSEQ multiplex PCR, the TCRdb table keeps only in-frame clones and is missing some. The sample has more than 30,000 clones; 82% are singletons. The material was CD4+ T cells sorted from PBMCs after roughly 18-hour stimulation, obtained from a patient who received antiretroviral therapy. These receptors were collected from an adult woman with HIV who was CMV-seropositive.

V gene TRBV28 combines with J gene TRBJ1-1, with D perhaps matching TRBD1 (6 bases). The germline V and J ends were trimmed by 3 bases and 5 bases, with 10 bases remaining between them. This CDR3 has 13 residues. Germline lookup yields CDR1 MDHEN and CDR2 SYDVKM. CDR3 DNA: TGTGCCAGCAGTTTGACAGGTTGGACTGAAGCTTTCTTT. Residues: CASSLTGWTEAFF.

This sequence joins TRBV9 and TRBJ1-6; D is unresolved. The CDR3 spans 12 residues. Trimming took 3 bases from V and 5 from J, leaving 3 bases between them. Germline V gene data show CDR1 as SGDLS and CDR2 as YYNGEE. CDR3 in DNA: TGTGCCAGCAGCGGACATAATTCACCCCTCCACTTT. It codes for CASSGHNSPLHF.

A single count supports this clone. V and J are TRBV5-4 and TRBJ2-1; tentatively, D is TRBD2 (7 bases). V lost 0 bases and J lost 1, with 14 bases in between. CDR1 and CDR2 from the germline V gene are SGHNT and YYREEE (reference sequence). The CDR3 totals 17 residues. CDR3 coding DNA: TGTGCCAGCAGCTTGGTGGCGGGGGCGAGTTCCTACAATGAGCAGTTCTTC. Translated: CASSLVAGASSYNEQFF.

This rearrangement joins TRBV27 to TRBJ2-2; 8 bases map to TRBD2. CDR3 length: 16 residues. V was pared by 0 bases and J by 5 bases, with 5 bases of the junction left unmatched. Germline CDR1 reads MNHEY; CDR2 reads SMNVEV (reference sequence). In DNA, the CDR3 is TGTGCCAGCAGTTTATCGGGTAGCGGGACGACCGGGGAGCTGTTTTTT. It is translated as CASSLSGSGTTGELFF.

The CDR3 nucleotides read TGTGCTAGTGCCCCCTACAGGCGGTCTAACTATGGCTACACCTTC. Translating it yields CASAPYRRSNYGYTF. The chain recombines TRBV12-5 with TRBJ1-2; D possibly corresponds to TRBD1 (5 bases). V was trimmed by 7 bases and J by 0 bases, leaving 15 bases between them. In germline, CDR1 is LGHNT, CDR2 FRNRAP. The CDR3 is 15 amino acids.

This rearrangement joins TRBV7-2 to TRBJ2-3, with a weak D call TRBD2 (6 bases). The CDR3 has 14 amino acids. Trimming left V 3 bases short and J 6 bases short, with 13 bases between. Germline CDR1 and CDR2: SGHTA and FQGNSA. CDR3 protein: CASSLRGWLDTQYF. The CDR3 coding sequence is TGTGCCAGCAGCTTGCGGGGTTGGCTGGATACGCAGTATTTT.

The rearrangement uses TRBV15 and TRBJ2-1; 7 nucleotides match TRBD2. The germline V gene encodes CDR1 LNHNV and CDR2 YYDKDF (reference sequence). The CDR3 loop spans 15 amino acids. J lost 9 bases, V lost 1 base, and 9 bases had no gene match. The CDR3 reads CATSRGAVWGGEQFF. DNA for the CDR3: TGTGCCACCAGCAGAGGGGCGGTTTGGGGGGGTGAGCAGTTCTTC.

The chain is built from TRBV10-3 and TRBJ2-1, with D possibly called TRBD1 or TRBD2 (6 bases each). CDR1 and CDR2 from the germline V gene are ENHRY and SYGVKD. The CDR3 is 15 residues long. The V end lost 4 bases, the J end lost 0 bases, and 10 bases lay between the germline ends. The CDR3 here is CAISGGASSYNEQFF. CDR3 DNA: TGTGCCATCAGTGGGGGGGCCAGCTCCTACAATGAGCAGTTCTTC.

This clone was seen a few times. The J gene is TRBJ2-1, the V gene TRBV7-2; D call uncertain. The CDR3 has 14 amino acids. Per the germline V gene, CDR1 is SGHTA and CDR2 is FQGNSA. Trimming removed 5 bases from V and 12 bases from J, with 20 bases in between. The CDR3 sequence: CASSPQKLSPSQFF. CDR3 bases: TGTGCCAGCAGCCCCCAGAAGCTATCCCCTTCGCAGTTCTTC.

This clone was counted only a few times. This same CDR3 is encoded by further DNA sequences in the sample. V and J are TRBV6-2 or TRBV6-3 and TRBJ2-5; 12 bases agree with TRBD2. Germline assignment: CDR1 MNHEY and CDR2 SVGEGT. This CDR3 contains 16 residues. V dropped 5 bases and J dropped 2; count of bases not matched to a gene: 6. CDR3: CASSMPSGGVQETQYF. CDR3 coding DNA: TGTGCCAGCAGTATGCCTAGCGGGGGGGTTCAAGAGACCCAGTACTTC.

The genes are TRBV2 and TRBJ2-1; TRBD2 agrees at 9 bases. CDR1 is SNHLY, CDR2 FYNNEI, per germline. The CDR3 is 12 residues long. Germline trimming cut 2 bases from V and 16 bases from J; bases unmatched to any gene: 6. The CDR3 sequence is CASSELGTSTFF. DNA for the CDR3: TGTGCCAGCAGTGAATTGGGGACTAGCACCTTCTTC. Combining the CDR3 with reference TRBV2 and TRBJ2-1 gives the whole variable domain EPEVTQTPSHQVTQMGQEVILRCVPISNHLYFYWYRQILGQKVEFLVSFYNNEISEKSEIFDDQFSVERPDGSNFTLKIRSTKLEDSAMYFCASSELGTSTFFGPGTRLTVL.

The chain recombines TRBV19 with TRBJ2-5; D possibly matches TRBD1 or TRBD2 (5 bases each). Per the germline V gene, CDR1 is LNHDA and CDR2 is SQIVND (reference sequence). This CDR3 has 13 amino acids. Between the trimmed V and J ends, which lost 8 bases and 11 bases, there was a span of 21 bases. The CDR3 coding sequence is TGTGCCAGTGCGGCCCGGTCGGGGCGGGCTCAGTACTTC. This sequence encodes CASAARSGRAQYF.

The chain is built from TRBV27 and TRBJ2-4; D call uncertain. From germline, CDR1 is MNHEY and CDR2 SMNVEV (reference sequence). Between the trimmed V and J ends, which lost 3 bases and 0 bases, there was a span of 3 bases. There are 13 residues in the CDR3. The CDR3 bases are TGTGCCAGCAGTTTGACAGCCAAAAACATTCAGTACTTC. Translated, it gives CASSLTAKNIQYF.

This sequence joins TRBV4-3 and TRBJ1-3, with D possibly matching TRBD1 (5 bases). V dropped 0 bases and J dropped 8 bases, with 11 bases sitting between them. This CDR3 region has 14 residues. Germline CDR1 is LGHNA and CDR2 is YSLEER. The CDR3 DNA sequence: TGCGCCAGCAGCCAAGAAGTAGGGGCGCACACCATATATTTT. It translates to CASSQEVGAHTIYF.

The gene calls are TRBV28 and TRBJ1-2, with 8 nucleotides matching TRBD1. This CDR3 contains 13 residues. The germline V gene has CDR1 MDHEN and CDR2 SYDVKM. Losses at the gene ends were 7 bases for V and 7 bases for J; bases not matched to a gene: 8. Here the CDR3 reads CASTGQGILGYTF. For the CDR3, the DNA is TGTGCCAGCACAGGACAGGGTATTCTTGGCTACACCTTC.

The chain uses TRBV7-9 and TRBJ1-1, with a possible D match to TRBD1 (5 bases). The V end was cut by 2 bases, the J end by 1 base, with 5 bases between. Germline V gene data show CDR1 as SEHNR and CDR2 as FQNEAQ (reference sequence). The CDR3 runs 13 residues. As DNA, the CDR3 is TGTGCCAGCAGCTTACAGGGGAACACTGAAGCTTTCTTT. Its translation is CASSLQGNTEAFF.

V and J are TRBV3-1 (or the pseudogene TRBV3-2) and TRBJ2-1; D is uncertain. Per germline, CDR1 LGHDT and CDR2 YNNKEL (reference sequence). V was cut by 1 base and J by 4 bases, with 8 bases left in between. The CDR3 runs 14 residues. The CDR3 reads CASSQGIIYNEQFF. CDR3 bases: TGTGCCAGCAGCCAAGGGATCATTTACAATGAGCAGTTCTTC.

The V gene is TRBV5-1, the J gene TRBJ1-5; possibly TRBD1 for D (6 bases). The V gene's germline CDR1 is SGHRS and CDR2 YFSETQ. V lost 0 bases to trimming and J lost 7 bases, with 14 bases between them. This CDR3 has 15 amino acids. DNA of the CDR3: TGCGCCAGCAGCTTGGGGACAGTTTCGGGGCAGCCCCAGCATTTT. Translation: CASSLGTVSGQPQHF.

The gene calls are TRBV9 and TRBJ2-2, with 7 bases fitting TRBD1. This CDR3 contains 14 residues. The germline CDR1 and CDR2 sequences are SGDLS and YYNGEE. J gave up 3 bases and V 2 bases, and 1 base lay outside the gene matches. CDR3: CASSVGTDTGELFF. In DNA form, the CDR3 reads TGTGCCAGCAGCGTCGGGACAGACACCGGGGAGCTGTTTTTT.

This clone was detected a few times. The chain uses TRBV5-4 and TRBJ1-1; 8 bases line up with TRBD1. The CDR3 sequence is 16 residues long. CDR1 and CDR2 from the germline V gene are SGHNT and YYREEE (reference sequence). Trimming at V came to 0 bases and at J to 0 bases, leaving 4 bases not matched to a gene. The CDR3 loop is CASSLGDRRVNTEAFF. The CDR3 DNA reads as TGTGCCAGCAGCTTGGGGGACAGGCGAGTGAACACTGAAGCTTTCTTT.

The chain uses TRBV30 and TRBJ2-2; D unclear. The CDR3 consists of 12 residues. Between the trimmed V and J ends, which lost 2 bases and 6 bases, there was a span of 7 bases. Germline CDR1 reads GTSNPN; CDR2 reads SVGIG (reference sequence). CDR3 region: CAWSRPAGELFF. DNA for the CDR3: TGTGCCTGGAGTCGCCCTGCCGGGGAGCTGTTTTTT.

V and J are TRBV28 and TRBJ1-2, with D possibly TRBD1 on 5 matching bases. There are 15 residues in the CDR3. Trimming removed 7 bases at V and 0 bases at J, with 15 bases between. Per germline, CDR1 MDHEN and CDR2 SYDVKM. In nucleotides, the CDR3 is TGTGCCAGCACCCCGGGGCAGGGAGCTAACTATGGCTACACCTTC. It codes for CASTPGQGANYGYTF.

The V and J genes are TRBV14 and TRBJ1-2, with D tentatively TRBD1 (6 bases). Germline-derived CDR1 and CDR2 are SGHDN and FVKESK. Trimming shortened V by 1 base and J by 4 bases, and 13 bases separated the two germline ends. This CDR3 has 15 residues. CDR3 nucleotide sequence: TGTGCCAGCAGCCAAGGAGGACAGCCAAGCTATGGCTACACCTTC. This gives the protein CASSQGGQPSYGYTF.